This T cell receptor beta chain was recorded in a study of T cell changes during pregnancy in multiple sclerosis. Some clones are missing from TCRdb's copy, which holds only in-frame ones; the method was immunoSEQ multiplex PCR. The repertoire holds about 69,000 clones, about 88% seen once, with 3% to 4% in the top ten. The CDR3 has 12 amino acids. The V and J ends lost 7 bases and 4 bases, in that order; junction bases with no gene match: 5. Per germline, CDR1 SQVTM and CDR2 ANQGSEA. The starting material was peripheral blood, obtained before pregnancy. The rearrangement uses TRBV29-1 and TRBJ1-2; 8 positions agree with TRBD1. This sequence originates from a female donor with multiple sclerosis, enrolled in a pregnancy study. The CDR3 bases are TGCAGCGCCCGGACAGGGCTCTATGGCTACACCTTC. Amino acids: CSARTGLYGYTF.